The TCR beta chain described here comes from a study of cytotoxic CD8 clonotypes in ibrutinib-treated CLL. Study background: Productive templates averaged about 250,000 per sample, and productive rearrangements some 96,000.

TCRdb keeps only in-frame clones here, not all; method: immunoSEQ multiplex PCR. Among over 250,000 clones listed, 60% to 80% were seen once. CDR1 MDHEN and CDR2 SYDVKM come from the germline V gene. The CDR3 loop spans 16 amino acids. V shed 3 bases and J 0 bases; nucleotides not matched to a gene: 1. This clonotype originated in a human donor with chronic lymphocytic leukemia. Sequenced here: PBMCs, sampled at disease progression, from a patient treated with ibrutinib. This chain connects TRBV28 to TRBJ2-5; 13 bases match TRBD2. The CDR3 DNA reads as TGTGCCAGCAGTTTGGGACTAGCGGGAAACCAAGAGACCCAGTACTTC. This sequence encodes CASSLGLAGNQETQYF.